This TCR beta chain was obtained from a study of PD-L1 blockade in urothelial cancer. Study-wide background: About 90% of the roughly 29 patients comprised males who had bladder-origin urothelial cancer. There were a median of around 140,000 T cells in blood samples.

The sample's time point: pretreatment peripheral blood. CDR3 length: 14 amino acids. V was clipped by 5 bases and J by 1 base, with 11 bases between them. CDR1 and CDR2 from the germline V gene are SGHVS and FNYEAQ. This clone has just one count. Data came from immunoSEQ multiplex PCR; TCRdb stores just in-frame clones and leaves some out. This repertoire shows more than 75,000 clones, roughly 84% found once; its top ten account for roughly 2%. This chain joins TRBV7-6 and TRBJ1-2; no definite D call. This TCR came from a man aged 55 to 69 with urothelial cancer. This material consisted of PBMCs, taken around atezolizumab (anti-PD-L1) treatment. Here the CDR3 reads CASSPTYGNYGYTF. CDR3 bases: TGTGCCAGCAGCCCAACCTACGGTAACTATGGCTACACCTTC.